These 29 T cell receptor beta chains were sequenced from one sample in a study of cytomegalovirus exposure and HLA in healthy donors. The PCR used 60 Vbeta and 13 Jbeta primers. Assay: immunoSEQ multiplex PCR; the TCRdb copy retains only in-frame clones and omits some. There are about 140,000 clones in the sample; approximately 80% occur only once, and less than 3% lies in the top ten. Sequencing was performed on PBMCs. These receptors all stem from a middle-aged man in good health and CMV-seronegative.

V is TRBV27 and J is TRBJ2-3; TRBD1 might be the D (6 bases). Trimming stripped 7 bases from V and 1 base from J, with 15 bases between. CDR1 is MNHEY, CDR2 SMNVEV, per germline (reference sequence). The CDR3 runs 15 residues. CDR3 coding DNA: TGTGCCAGCACCAACAGGGATGGTCGCACAGATACGCAGTATTTT. Its translation: CASTNRDGRTDTQYF.

The CDR3 loop is CASSQPTLGQRNSPLHF. The CDR3 DNA sequence: TGCGCCAGCAGCCAACCGACTCTCGGACAGAGAAATTCACCCCTCCACTTT. The chain has TRBV4-1 and TRBJ1-6, with a possible D match to TRBD1 (6 bases). V was pared by 2 bases and J by 7 bases, with 18 bases between. The V gene's germline CDR1 is MGHRA and CDR2 YSYEKL. This CDR3 is built from 17 residues.

The rearrangement joins TRBV6-5 to TRBJ1-6; D is possibly TRBD1 (6 bases). Germline CDR1 reads MNHEY; CDR2 reads SVGAGI. V was trimmed by 5 bases and J by 5 bases, leaving 10 bases between them. The CDR3 consists of 14 residues. The CDR3 here is CASSLGTNNSPLHF. DNA for the CDR3: TGTGCCAGCAGTCTCGGGACAAATAATTCACCCCTCCACTTT.

Notes on this clone: Germline is not matched at one junction end, which may reflect a read error. The gene calls are TRBV19 and TRBJ2-7; D not resolved. CDR1 LNHDA and CDR2 SQIVND come from the germline V gene (reference sequence). CDR3 length: 12 residues. The CDR3 nucleotides read TGTGCCAGTAGTATCCCCTCCCACGAGCAGTACTTC. Amino acid sequence: CASSIPSHEQYF.

V and J are TRBV28 and TRBJ2-7; possibly TRBD1 for D (6 bases). This CDR3 spans 13 amino acids. Germline V lookup: CDR1 MDHEN, CDR2 SYDVKM. Trimming shortened V by 7 bases and J by 0 bases, and 10 bases separated the two germline ends. DNA of the CDR3: TGTGCCAGCACCCCGGACAGCTCCTACGAGCAGTACTTC. Its translation is CASTPDSSYEQYF.

This chain connects TRBV9 to TRBJ2-7; D possibly corresponds to TRBD2 (6 bases). Germline V gives CDR1 SGDLS, CDR2 YYNGEE. The CDR3 extends over 16 amino acids. V was clipped by 4 bases and J by 4 bases, with 21 bases between them. The CDR3 sequence is CASSPRRDWKSYEQYF. CDR3 nucleotides: TGTGCCAGCAGCCCACGGCGGGATTGGAAAAGTTACGAGCAGTACTTC.

This chain uses TRBV5-6 with TRBJ2-3, with TRBD2 as a possible D gene (6 bases). CDR1 and CDR2 (germline): SGHDT, YYEEEE. The CDR3 is 15 amino acids. Trimming took 1 base from V and 0 from J, leaving 9 bases between them. The CDR3 DNA follows: TGTGCCAGCAGCTTGTATGCGGGGAGCACAGATACGCAGTATTTT. Translation: CASSLYAGSTDTQYF.

The chain uses TRBV19 and TRBJ1-2; 8 positions agree with TRBD1. The CDR3 has 13 residues. Germline-derived CDR1 and CDR2 are LNHDA and SQIVND (reference sequence). After removal of 10 bases from V and 6 bases from J, the junction contained 10 bases not matched to a gene. Written as DNA, the CDR3 is TGTGCCACCCAGGACAGGGCCCAGGATGGCTACACCTTC. Encoded protein: CATQDRAQDGYTF.

CDR3 bases: TGTGCCAGCAGTTTGCAGGGCGATGAGCAGTTCTTC. Protein product: CASSLQGDEQFF. V and J are TRBV6-5 and TRBJ2-1, with D perhaps TRBD1 (5 bases). The CDR3 loop spans 12 amino acids. V was clipped by 4 bases and J by 8 bases, with 9 bases between them. The germline gives CDR1 MNHEY, CDR2 SVGAGI.

The chain uses TRBV5-4 and TRBJ2-3; 7 nucleotides align to TRBD2. Germline CDR1 reads SGHNT; CDR2 reads YYREEE (reference sequence). The CDR3 spans 17 residues. V shed 0 bases and J 1 base; nucleotides not matched to a gene: 8. Here the CDR3 DNA reads TGTGCCAGCAGCTTGGATCTTGCGGGAGCTGGCACAGATACGCAGTATTTT. Its protein is CASSLDLAGAGTDTQYF.

The rearrangement links TRBV19 to TRBJ2-3; TRBD2 is a possible D gene (5 bases). There are 15 residues in the CDR3. Germline loops: CDR1 LNHDA, CDR2 SQIVND (reference sequence). Trimming pared 1 base from V and 3 bases from J, leaving 11 bases between. CDR3 loop: CASSIGAGRTDTQYF. CDR3 nucleotide sequence: TGTGCCAGTAGTATAGGCGCGGGCCGGACAGATACGCAGTATTTT.

The DNA of the CDR3 is TGTGCCAGCAGCTTAACCGGACAGACTAATGAAAAACTGTTTTTT. This codes for CASSLTGQTNEKLFF. The rearrangement joins TRBV7-3 to TRBJ1-4; a possible D gene is TRBD1 (6 bases). The germline V gene encodes CDR1 SGHTA and CDR2 FQGTGA. The germline V and J ends were trimmed by 0 bases and 2 bases, with 7 bases remaining between them. The CDR3 is made up of 15 amino acids.

This clone was recorded a few times. J is TRBJ1-4 and V is TRBV30; perhaps TRBD1 as D (5 bases). CDR1 and CDR2 (germline): GTSNPN, SVGIG (reference sequence). Trimming cost V 7 bases and J 3 bases, with 12 bases left between them. The CDR3 is 13 amino acids. CDR3 nucleotides: TGTGCCTCCAAGACAGTAGCTAATGAAAAACTGTTTTTT. Translation: CASKTVANEKLFF.

The chain employs TRBV19 and TRBJ2-7; D unclear. The CDR3 extends over 13 amino acids. The ends were cut back, 5 bases at V and 4 bases at J, with 12 bases in the middle. Germline assignment: CDR1 LNHDA and CDR2 SQIVND (reference sequence). CDR3 nucleotide sequence: TGTGCCAGTAGTCCTCAGATGAAATACGAGCAGTACTTC. Protein product: CASSPQMKYEQYF. The full variable domain, rest sourced from reference TRBV19 and TRBJ2-7, is DGGITQSPKYLFRKEGQNVTLSCEQNLNHDAMYWYRQDPGQGLRLIYYSQIVNDFQKGDIAEGYSVSREKKESFPLTVTSAQKNPTAFYLCASSPQMKYEQYFGPGTRLTVT.

In its sample, this clone was seen once. The V gene is TRBV18, the J gene TRBJ1-1; possibly TRBD1 for D (5 bases). V was pared by 1 base and J by 1 base, with 10 bases between. CDR3 length: 15 amino acids. Germline V CDR1 and CDR2: KGHSH, LQKENI. This CDR3 reads CASSPQSRANTEAFF. The CDR3 bases are TGTGCCAGCTCACCACAATCCAGGGCGAACACTGAAGCTTTCTTT.

The CDR3 protein is CASSGRDRGMGAKNIQYF. In nucleotides, the CDR3 is TGTGCCAGCAGTGGCCGGGACAGGGGGATGGGGGCCAAAAACATTCAGTACTTC. The chain recombines TRBV27 with TRBJ2-4; 11 bases are shared with TRBD1. Trimming cost V 5 bases and J 1 base; bases outside gene matches: 10. Germline lookup yields CDR1 MNHEY and CDR2 SMNVEV (reference sequence). This CDR3 region has 18 residues.

The chain combines TRBV30 with TRBJ1-3, with 7 bases lining up with TRBD1. V shed 0 bases, J shed 2 bases, and the junction held 10 bases outside the gene matches. CDR1 GTSNPN and CDR2 SVGIG come from the germline V gene (reference sequence). CDR3 size: 17 residues. The CDR3 sequence is CAWSVPGQGVTGNTIYF. The CDR3 DNA sequence: TGTGCCTGGAGTGTACCAGGGCAGGGGGTAACTGGAAACACCATATATTTT.

This clone showed up just a few times. The rearrangement uses TRBV19 and TRBJ1-3; the match to TRBD1 covers 7 bases. CDR1 LNHDA and CDR2 SQIVND come from the germline V gene (reference sequence). J was trimmed by 2 bases and V by 4 bases; bases with no gene match: 5. The CDR3 has 15 amino acids. CDR3 bases: TGTGCCAGTAGTAATACAGGGGTTACTGGAAACACCATATATTTT. Encoded protein: CASSNTGVTGNTIYF.

The chain links TRBV27 to TRBJ1-2, with 10 bases identical to TRBD1. The CDR3 contains 13 residues. V trimming: 5 bases; J trimming: 8 bases; junction bases outside the gene matches: 5. From germline, CDR1 is MNHEY and CDR2 SMNVEV (reference sequence). CDR3 sequence: CASSLRDRGGYTF. CDR3 DNA sequence: TGTGCCAGCAGTCTCCGGGACAGGGGAGGCTACACCTTC.

The chain uses TRBV18 and TRBJ1-4; D not certain. The V and J ends lost 0 bases and 6 bases respectively, with 14 bases between them. The length of the CDR3 is 16 residues. Looked up from germline, CDR1 is KGHSH and CDR2 is LQKENI. The CDR3, as DNA: TGTGCCAGCTCACCACCGGGCATCGGCCGTGATGAAAAACTGTTTTTT. The encoded protein is CASSPPGIGRDEKLFF.

The chain carries TRBV28 and TRBJ2-5; 7 bases line up with TRBD1. V lost 8 bases and J lost 4; bases outside the gene matches: 7. The germline V gene encodes CDR1 MDHEN and CDR2 SYDVKM. This CDR3 region has 13 residues. In DNA form, the CDR3 reads TGTGCCAGCTCCAGGGGGAAAGTAGAGACCCAGTACTTC. It specifies CASSRGKVETQYF.

The chain joins TRBV7-8 to TRBJ2-1; 11 nucleotides align to TRBD2. The junction had 12 bases not matched to a gene; V was cut back by 5 bases and J by 9 bases. This CDR3 has 16 residues. In germline, CDR1 is SGHVS, CDR2 FQNEAQ. For the CDR3, the DNA is TGTGCCAGCAGCCTTGCTAGCGGGAGGACGGTGGCTGAGCAGTTCTTC. Translation gives CASSLASGRTVAEQFF.

The chain is built from TRBV19 and TRBJ2-1; 10 nucleotides line up with TRBD1. The V and J ends lost 7 bases and 3 bases, in that order; junction bases with no gene match: 6. The CDR3 is 15 amino acids. The V gene's germline CDR1 is LNHDA and CDR2 SQIVND (reference sequence). This chain's CDR3 is CASIPGQGFYNEQFF. CDR3 in DNA: TGTGCCAGTATTCCGGGACAGGGGTTCTACAATGAGCAGTTCTTC.

This clone was observed a handful of times. The rearrangement links TRBV6-1 to TRBJ2-3; D may be TRBD1 (5 bases). This CDR3 region has 13 residues. Germline CDR1 is MNHNS and CDR2 is SASEGT. V was shortened by 6 bases and J by 2 bases, with 9 bases between the two germline ends. CDR3 sequence (DNA): TGTGCCAGCAGCCAGGGAAACACAGATACGCAGTATTTT. It translates to CASSQGNTDTQYF.

The V gene is TRBV5-1, the J gene TRBJ1-3, with TRBD1 as a possible D gene (5 bases). V lost 5 bases, J lost 0 bases, and 12 bases lay in between. The CDR3 length is 15 residues. The germline V gene encodes CDR1 SGHRS and CDR2 YFSETQ. CDR3 DNA sequence: TGCGCCAGCAGTCCTACAGGTTCCTCTGGAAACACCATATATTTT. It codes for CASSPTGSSGNTIYF.

The V and J genes are TRBV14 and TRBJ2-5, with D unresolved. CDR1 and CDR2 from the germline V gene are SGHDN and FVKESK. V lost 0 bases and J 3 bases, leaving 8 bases between the germline ends. The CDR3 runs 14 residues. CDR3 sequence: CASSQENTKETQYF. The DNA of the CDR3 is TGTGCCAGCAGCCAAGAAAACACCAAAGAGACCCAGTACTTC.

The rearrangement links TRBV6-1 to TRBJ2-1; D is ambiguous. Trimming took off 2 bases at V and 5 bases at J, with 13 bases between the two ends. The germline CDR1 and CDR2 sequences are MNHNS and SASEGT. The CDR3 length is 15 residues. The CDR3 DNA reads TGTGCCAGCAGTGAAACCCGACCTACTAACAATGAGCAGTTCTTC. Protein sequence: CASSETRPTNNEQFF.

J is TRBJ2-2 and V is TRBV28; D call uncertain. Germline V CDR1 and CDR2: MDHEN, SYDVKM. Trimming removed 5 bases at V and 1 base at J, with 11 bases between. The CDR3 totals 15 residues. Here the CDR3 reads CASSRTNVNTGELFF. Written as DNA, the CDR3 is TGTGCCAGCAGTAGAACAAATGTGAACACCGGGGAGCTGTTTTTT.

The genes are TRBV28 and TRBJ1-2; D is undetermined. V was shortened by 5 bases and J by 2 bases, with 3 bases between the two germline ends. Germline-derived CDR1 and CDR2 are MDHEN and SYDVKM. The CDR3 is 11 residues long. CDR3 protein: CASSLNYGYTF. The CDR3 DNA is TGTGCCAGCAGTCTCAACTATGGCTACACCTTC.